Below are 26 T cell receptor beta chains sequenced from a single sample in a study of regulatory T cells in long-lasting Graves disease. Assembly of TCR beta libraries relied on iRepertoire HTBI primers together with Arm-PCR of CDR3 regions. TCRdb re-called the multiplex PCR reads with MiXCR, one entry per CDR3 protein. This table has 350,000 to 500,000 distinct CDR3 sequences, approximately 22% appearing once. The sample's time point: persistent/refractory GD, antithyroid drugs over 5 years with positive TRAb. Making the TCR library involved RNA that had been extracted from PBMCs. The starting material was peripheral blood mononuclear cells (PBMCs), obtained when the disease was refractory, from a patient treated with antithyroid drugs. These receptors were collected from a female donor with Graves disease.

This clonotype has a count of ten or more. The CDR3 is CASSDRRLSNTGELFF. The DNA of the CDR3 is TGTGCCAGCAGTGATCGGAGACTATCTAACACCGGGGAGCTGTTTTTT. The chain joins TRBV2 to TRBJ2-2, with D perhaps TRBD2 (5 bases). Looked up from germline, CDR1 is SNHLY and CDR2 is FYNNEI. Trimming cost V 3 bases and J 2 bases, with 13 bases left between them. The CDR3 totals 16 residues.

The chain employs TRBV30 and TRBJ1-1, with D perhaps matching TRBD1 (5 bases). The V gene lost 8 bases and the J gene lost 1 base, with 11 bases spanning the gap. This CDR3 is built from 12 residues. The V gene's germline CDR1 is GTSNPN and CDR2 SVGIG (reference sequence). As DNA, the CDR3 is TGTGCCCGGGATCAGGGGAACACTGAAGCTTTCTTT. As protein: CARDQGNTEAFF.

At least ten counts were recorded for this clonotype. The chain has TRBV18 and TRBJ2-5; TRBD1 is a possible D gene (5 bases). Germline-derived CDR1 and CDR2 are KGHSH and LQKENI. The CDR3 extends over 15 amino acids. V dropped 3 bases and J dropped 0 bases, with 11 bases sitting between them. DNA of the CDR3: TGTGCCAGCTCACCCTTTCAGGGCGACCAAGAGACCCAGTACTTC. As protein: CASSPFQGDQETQYF.

This clonotype was observed a handful of times. The J gene is TRBJ2-6, the V gene TRBV5-8; the match to TRBD1 covers 8 bases. The germline gives CDR1 SGHTS, CDR2 YDEGEE. CDR3 length: 18 amino acids. The V gene end was trimmed by 3 bases and the J gene end by 0 bases; junction bases not matched to a gene: 8. In nucleotides, the CDR3 is TGTGCCAGCAGCTACCCGGGACAGGCTATCTCTGGGGCCAACGTCCTGACTTTC. This encodes CASSYPGQAISGANVLTF. Full variable domain (remainder filled in from reference TRBV5-8 and TRBJ2-6): EAGVTQSPTHLIKTRGQQATLRCSPISGHTSVYWYQQALGLGLQFLLWYDEGEERNRGNFPPRFSGRQFPNYSSELNVNALELEDSALYLCASSYPGQAISGANVLTFGAGSRLTVL.

The rearrangement links TRBV5-1 to TRBJ2-7, with D perhaps TRBD1 (5 bases). Trimming stripped 1 base from V and 7 bases from J, with 12 bases between. The CDR3 consists of 13 residues. Looked up from germline, CDR1 is SGHRS and CDR2 is YFSETQ. CDR3 residues: CASSLWGLGEQYF. The CDR3 nucleotides read TGCGCCAGCAGCTTGTGGGGCCTGGGGGAGCAGTACTTC.

This clonotype was seen a handful of times. V usage is TRBV7-2 and J usage is TRBJ2-5; possibly TRBD1 for D (6 bases). The CDR3 is 14 residues long. V was cut by 5 bases and J by 5 bases, with 15 bases left in between. Germline CDR1 and CDR2: SGHTA and FQGNSA. The CDR3 DNA sequence: TGTGCCAGCAGCAGTACCGGGACAAAGGAGACCCAGTACTTC. Residues: CASSSTGTKETQYF.

This clonotype was picked up a small number of times. This sequence joins TRBV7-3 and TRBJ2-6, with TRBD1 matching over 7 bases. This CDR3 region has 16 residues. CDR1 SGHTA and CDR2 FQGTGA come from the germline V gene. V trimming: 5 bases; J trimming: 4 bases; junction bases outside the gene matches: 8. The DNA for the CDR3 is TGTGCCAGCAGCCTCGTGACAGGGAACGGGGCCAACGTCCTGACTTTC. The encoded protein is CASSLVTGNGANVLTF.

The table lists this clonotype with a few counts. The chain recombines TRBV6-2 or TRBV6-3 with TRBJ1-1, with D possibly matching TRBD1 (5 bases). CDR3 size: 12 residues. Trimming took off 11 bases at V and 5 bases at J, with 15 bases between the two ends. In germline, CDR1 is MNHEY, CDR2 SVGEGT. The CDR3 reads CAGRDRRTEAFF. For the CDR3, the DNA is TGTGCCGGGAGAGACAGAAGGACTGAAGCTTTCTTT.

There are a few counts of this clonotype. This chain links TRBV30 with TRBJ2-5; D may be TRBD1 (6 bases). CDR1 is GTSNPN, CDR2 SVGIG, per germline (reference sequence). The CDR3 totals 12 residues. V was cut by 2 bases and J by 5 bases, with 9 bases left in between. CDR3 in DNA: TGTGCCTGGAGTCAGGGGTGGGAGACCCAGTACTTC. The encoded protein is CAWSQGWETQYF.

This clonotype came up many times. V is TRBV6-1 and J is TRBJ1-1; D unresolved. CDR3 length: 16 amino acids. The germline V and J ends were trimmed by 2 bases and 5 bases, with 18 bases remaining between them. The germline V gene encodes CDR1 MNHNS and CDR2 SASEGT. CDR3 DNA: TGTGCCAGCAGTGAATGGGCAGAACTCTTGAGTACTGAAGCTTTCTTT. Protein: CASSEWAELLSTEAFF.

The chain has TRBV6-1 and TRBJ2-7; 12 bases match TRBD2. CDR3 length: 14 amino acids. After removal of 5 bases from V and 5 bases from J, the junction contained 4 bases not matched to a gene. Germline V gene lookup returns CDR1 MNHNS and CDR2 SASEGT. The CDR3 bases are TGTGCCAGCAGTCAGACTAGCGGGAGCCACGAGCAGTACTTC. Translated: CASSQTSGSHEQYF.

Many counts were recorded for this clonotype. V gene TRBV27 combines with J gene TRBJ1-1; D remains ambiguous. This CDR3 is built from 13 residues. The ends were cut back, 3 bases at V and 4 bases at J, with 9 bases in the middle. CDR1 and CDR2 from the germline V gene are MNHEY and SMNVEV (reference sequence). The CDR3 sequence: CASSLSWGTEAFF. Here the CDR3 DNA reads TGTGCCAGCAGTTTGTCTTGGGGCACTGAAGCTTTCTTT.

Many counts were recorded for this clonotype. CDR3 residues: CASSSPLGGNTEAFF. CDR3 sequence (DNA): TGTGCCAGCAGTTCCCCCCTGGGAGGTAACACTGAAGCTTTCTTT. This chain joins TRBV28 and TRBJ1-1; D unclear. The CDR3 runs 15 residues. The V gene lost 4 bases and the J gene lost 2 bases, with 14 bases spanning the gap. Germline loops: CDR1 MDHEN, CDR2 SYDVKM.

With respect to this clonotype: An end of the junction differs from the germline gene, which may be a read error. The chain is built from TRBV27 and TRBJ2-4; perhaps TRBD2 as D (6 bases). Per the germline V gene, CDR1 is MNHEY and CDR2 is SMNVEV (reference sequence). The CDR3 extends over 14 amino acids. In nucleotides, the CDR3 is TGTGGCAGCAGTTTAGGAGGGGCCAAAAACATTCAGTACTTC. Its protein is CGSSLGGAKNIQYF.

This clonotype occurred a few times. CDR3 DNA: TGTGCCAGCAGCCCCCACTATAGCGGTCAAGAGACCCAGTACTTC. This codes for CASSPHYSGQETQYF. This rearrangement joins TRBV14 to TRBJ2-5; a weak D match, TRBD2 (6 bases). CDR1 SGHDN and CDR2 FVKESK come from the germline V gene. The CDR3 loop spans 15 amino acids. V was pared by 4 bases and J by 2 bases, with 14 bases between.

In its sample, this clonotype was seen many times. The rearrangement joins TRBV6-1 to TRBJ2-7, with 8 bases fitting TRBD1. This CDR3 contains 16 residues. After removal of 4 bases from V and 3 bases from J, the junction contained 11 bases not matched to a gene. CDR1 and CDR2 (germline): MNHNS, SASEGT. The CDR3 loop reads CASSGDDRGLFYEQYF. The CDR3 nucleotides are TGTGCCAGCAGTGGGGACGACAGGGGACTTTTCTACGAGCAGTACTTC.

At least ten counts were recorded for this clonotype. CDR3 in amino acids: CASSLTSGSIGRSNQPQHF. The DNA of the CDR3 is TGTGCCAGCAGCTTAACTTCGGGTTCGATCGGGCGGAGCAATCAGCCCCAGCATTTT. V and J are TRBV13 and TRBJ1-5; D remains ambiguous. The CDR3 covers 19 residues. CDR1 is PRHDT, CDR2 FYEKMQ, per germline (reference sequence). V shed 2 bases and J shed 1 base, with 21 bases lying between them.

The table lists this clonotype with many counts. V usage is TRBV29-1 and J usage is TRBJ2-7, with TRBD1 matching over 10 bases. The germline gives CDR1 SQVTM, CDR2 ANQGSEA. V lost 7 bases and J lost 3; bases outside the gene matches: 6. The CDR3 runs to 13 residues. DNA of the CDR3: TGCAGCGCTGGAGGACAGGGGGGCTACGAGCAGTACTTC. Translating gives CSAGGQGGYEQYF.

This clonotype occurred a few times. The V call is TRBV15, the J call TRBJ2-2, with TRBD1 matching over 7 bases. The CDR3 is 16 residues long. V trimming: 0 bases; J trimming: 6 bases; junction bases outside the gene matches: 7. Germline assignment: CDR1 LNHNV and CDR2 YYDKDF (reference sequence). In nucleotides, the CDR3 is TGTGCCACCAGCAGAGAGAGGGGGCCAGCGGCCGGGGAGCTGTTTTTT. Amino acids: CATSRERGPAAGELFF.

This chain joins TRBV7-2 and TRBJ2-3; 7 bases map to TRBD1. The ends lost 5 bases at V and 5 bases at J; junction bases unmatched: 7. The CDR3 sequence is 14 residues long. Looked up from germline, CDR1 is SGHTA and CDR2 is FQGNSA. CDR3 region: CASSPQGKVDTQYF. CDR3 coding DNA: TGTGCCAGCAGCCCACAGGGGAAGGTAGATACGCAGTATTTT.

This clonotype was picked up many times. The chain is built from TRBV12-3 or TRBV12-4 and TRBJ1-1; D is ambiguous. The CDR3 length is 12 residues. Trimming shortened V by 5 bases and J by 3 bases, and 7 bases separated the two germline ends. This CDR3 is CASSPTYTEAFF. The CDR3 DNA follows: TGTGCCAGCAGTCCTACCTACACTGAAGCTTTCTTT.

As DNA, the CDR3 is TGTGCCAGCAGCCCTCGACAGGGTAGGCCTGGCGAGCAGTACTTC. It codes for CASSPRQGRPGEQYF. V is TRBV4-2 and J is TRBJ2-7, with 7 nucleotides matching TRBD1. From germline, CDR1 is LGHNA and CDR2 YNFKEQ. The CDR3 is 15 amino acids. The ends lost 4 bases at V and 6 bases at J; junction bases unmatched: 12.

The chain links TRBV20-1 to TRBJ2-3; unclear D gene. V shed 6 bases and J shed 4 bases, with 17 bases lying between them. There are 14 residues in the CDR3. Germline CDR1 and CDR2: DFQATT and SNEGSKA (reference sequence). CDR3 nucleotide sequence: TGCAGTGCGCTTTGGGTAGCTGCCGCAGATACGCAGTATTTT. Translating it yields CSALWVAAADTQYF.

This clonotype was recorded many times. J is TRBJ2-2 and V is TRBV12-3 or TRBV12-4, with 7 bases fitting TRBD1. CDR3 length: 18 residues. The trim removed 2 bases at V and 6 bases at J, leaving 15 bases unmatched. CDR3 sequence: CASSLQAEDRFFSGELFF. The CDR3 DNA follows: TGTGCCAGCAGTTTACAAGCTGAGGACAGGTTTTTTTCCGGGGAGCTGTTTTTT.

This clonotype was observed at least ten times. The J gene is TRBJ1-1, the V gene TRBV12-3 or TRBV12-4; no definite D call. Deletions cut 6 bases from V and 5 bases from J, with 10 bases between. This CDR3 contains 12 residues. CDR3: CASSLLGTEAFF. The CDR3 region has the DNA TGTGCCAGCAGCCTCTTAGGTACTGAAGCTTTCTTT.

The sample holds many counts of this clonotype. The chain couples TRBV28 to TRBJ2-5; possible D gene TRBD1, 5 bases. The CDR3 consists of 11 residues. The V and J ends lost 2 bases and 8 bases respectively, with 6 bases between them. The germline CDR1 and CDR2 sequences are MDHEN and SYDVKM. The CDR3 nucleotides are TGTGCCAGCAGTTTACAGGGAACCCAGTACTTC. It translates to CASSLQGTQYF.